The present T cell receptor beta chain was sequenced within a study of T cells after yellow fever vaccination. As for the study in general: The SMART-Seq v4 Ultra Low Input method served to prepare the low-cell-number fractions.

TCRdb used MiXCR to reprocess the 5' RACE reads, holding one entry per CDR3 protein. The sample holds around 590,000 distinct CDR3 sequences; 9% to 15% are singletons and the top ten take more than 13%. On this clonotype itself: A read error is possible here, since a much larger clone lies one base away.

The input for sequencing was PBMCs, taken on the day of the yellow fever booster vaccination. The sequence derives from a man between 25 and 39 years old who received the YFV17D yellow fever vaccine.

The CDR3 DNA reads as TGTCCCAGCTCACCAGGTTACGCCGGGGAGCTGTTTTTT. Its protein product is CPSSPGYAGELFF. J is TRBJ2-2 and V is TRBV18; unclear D gene. This CDR3 region has 13 residues. CDR1 is KGHSH and CDR2 is LQKENI in the germline V gene.